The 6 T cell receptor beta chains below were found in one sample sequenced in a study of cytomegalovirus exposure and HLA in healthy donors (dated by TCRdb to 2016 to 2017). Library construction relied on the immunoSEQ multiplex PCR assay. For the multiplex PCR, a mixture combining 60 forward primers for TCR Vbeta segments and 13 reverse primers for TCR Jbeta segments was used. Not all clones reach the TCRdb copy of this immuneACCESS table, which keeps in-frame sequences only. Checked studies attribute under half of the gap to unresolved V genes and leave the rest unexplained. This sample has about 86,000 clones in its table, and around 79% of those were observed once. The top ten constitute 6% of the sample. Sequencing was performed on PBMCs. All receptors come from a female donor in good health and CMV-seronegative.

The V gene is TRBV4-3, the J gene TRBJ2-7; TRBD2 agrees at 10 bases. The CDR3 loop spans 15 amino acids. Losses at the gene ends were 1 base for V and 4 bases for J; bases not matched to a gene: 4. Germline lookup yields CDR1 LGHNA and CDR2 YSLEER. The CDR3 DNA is TGCGCCAGCAGCCAAGCGGCGACTAGCGGGTACGAGCAGTACTTC. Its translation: CASSQAATSGYEQYF.

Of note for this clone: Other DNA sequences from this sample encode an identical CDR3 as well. CDR3 loop: CASSRGQGGYGYTF. The CDR3 DNA is TGTGCCAGCAGTCGGGGACAGGGAGGCTATGGCTACACCTTC. The rearrangement uses TRBV6-5 and TRBJ1-2; 9 bases map to TRBD1. The CDR3 has 14 residues. CDR1 and CDR2 (germline): MNHEY, SVGAGI. Trimming removed 5 bases from V and 4 bases from J; junction bases left unmatched: 5.

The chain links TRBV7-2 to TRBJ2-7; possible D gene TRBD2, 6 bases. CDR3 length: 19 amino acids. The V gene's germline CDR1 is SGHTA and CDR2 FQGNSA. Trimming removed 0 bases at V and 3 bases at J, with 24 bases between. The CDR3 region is CASSLARFSGTVNFYEQYF. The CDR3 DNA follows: TGTGCCAGCAGCTTAGCGAGGTTTTCGGGGACTGTTAATTTCTACGAGCAGTACTTC.

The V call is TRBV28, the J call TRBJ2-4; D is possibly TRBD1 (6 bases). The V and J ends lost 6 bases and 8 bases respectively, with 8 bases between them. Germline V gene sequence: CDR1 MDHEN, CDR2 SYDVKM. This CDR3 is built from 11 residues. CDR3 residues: CASRQGDIQYF. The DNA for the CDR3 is TGTGCCAGCAGACAGGGTGACATTCAGTACTTC.

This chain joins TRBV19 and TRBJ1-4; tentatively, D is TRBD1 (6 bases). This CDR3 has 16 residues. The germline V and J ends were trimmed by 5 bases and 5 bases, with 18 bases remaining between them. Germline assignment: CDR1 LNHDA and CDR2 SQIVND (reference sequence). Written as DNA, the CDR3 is TGTGCCAGTAGTGTTCACCCTGGGGGGGCAAATGAAAAACTGTTTTTT. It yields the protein CASSVHPGGANEKLFF.

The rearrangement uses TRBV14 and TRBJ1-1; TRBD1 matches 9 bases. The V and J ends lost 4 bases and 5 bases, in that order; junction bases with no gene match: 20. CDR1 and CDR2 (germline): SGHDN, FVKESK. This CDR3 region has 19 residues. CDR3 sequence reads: CASSLTGDRVRVSITEAFF. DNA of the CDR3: TGTGCCAGCAGCCTTACCGGGGACAGGGTAAGGGTATCGATAACTGAAGCTTTCTTT.